These 18 T cell receptor beta chains came from one sample sequenced in a study of blood T cell repertoires in COVID-19. Sequencing used immunoSEQ multiplex PCR; TCRdb keeps in-frame clones, though not all of them. The sample includes a few hundred thousand clones, over 65% of them seen just once. The sequencing input was peripheral blood. These receptors originate from a man aged 55 to 70 who had recovered from COVID-19.

In DNA, the CDR3 is TGTGCCAGCTCACCACTGACAGGGGAAGACTATGGCTACACCTTC. Protein sequence: CASSPLTGEDYGYTF. The chain employs TRBV18 and TRBJ1-2, with TRBD1 identical over 8 bases. Germline CDR1 reads KGHSH; CDR2 reads LQKENI. This CDR3 region has 15 residues. Germline trimming cut 1 base from V and 3 bases from J; bases unmatched to any gene: 4.

This chain connects TRBV6-2 or TRBV6-3 to TRBJ1-5, with D maybe TRBD1 (5 bases). Trimming removed 4 bases at V and 9 bases at J, with 16 bases between. This CDR3 region has 14 residues. Germline lookup yields CDR1 MNHEY and CDR2 SVGEGT. CDR3 nucleotide sequence: TGTGCCAGCAGTTTCCCGGGGGGAGCATCGCCCCAGCATTTT. Its protein is CASSFPGGASPQHF.

V usage is TRBV5-5 and J usage is TRBJ1-1; D perhaps matches TRBD1 (6 bases). The germline gives CDR1 SGHKS, CDR2 YYEKEE (reference sequence). V lost 2 bases, J lost 1 base, and 15 bases lay in between. CDR3 size: 16 residues. CDR3 amino acids: CASSFRDTPSNTEAFF. The CDR3 DNA is TGTGCCAGCAGCTTCCGGGACACCCCTTCGAACACTGAAGCTTTCTTT. Variable domain in full (rest from reference TRBV5-5 and TRBJ1-1): DAGVTQSPTHLIKTRGQQVTLRCSPISGHKSVSWYQQVLGQGPQFIFQYYEKEERGRGNFPDRFSARQFPNYSSELNVNALLLGDSALYLCASSFRDTPSNTEAFFGQGTRLTVV.

This clone has more than one count but fewer than ten. The chain recombines TRBV18 with TRBJ2-3; 9 bases agree with TRBD2. The CDR3 contains 14 residues. V trimming: 4 bases; J trimming: 6 bases; junction bases outside the gene matches: 5. Germline loops: CDR1 KGHSH, CDR2 LQKENI. The CDR3 nucleotides read TGTGCCAGCTCACTTAGCGGGGGTGTGGATACGCAGTATTTT. Amino acids: CASSLSGGVDTQYF.

This clone was counted a few times. The chain combines TRBV24-1 with TRBJ1-5, with D maybe TRBD1 (6 bases). This CDR3 is built from 16 residues. CDR1 is KGHDR and CDR2 is SFDVKD in the germline V gene. V shed 4 bases and J shed 6 bases, with 18 bases lying between them. The DNA for the CDR3 is TGTGCCACCAGTGACCCCACACAGGGATTCGGTCAGCCCCAGCATTTT. Translated: CATSDPTQGFGQPQHF.

This sequence joins TRBV2 and TRBJ1-1, with no clear D. Trimming stripped 1 base from V and 11 bases from J, with 14 bases between. CDR1 SNHLY and CDR2 FYNNEI come from the germline V gene. The CDR3 consists of 13 residues. This CDR3 is CASSEEIDREAFF. As DNA, the CDR3 is TGTGCCAGCAGTGAAGAGATTGATCGGGAGGCTTTCTTT.

The chain combines TRBV11-3 with TRBJ2-2, with a possible D match to TRBD2 (5 bases). V shed 1 base and J shed 0 bases, with 6 bases lying between them. This CDR3 has 15 amino acids. Germline loops: CDR1 SGHNT, CDR2 YENEEA. The CDR3 bases are TGTGCCAGCAGCTTAGGGGGAGCGAACACCGGGGAGCTGTTTTTT. Protein: CASSLGGANTGELFF.

This chain joins TRBV6-1 and TRBJ2-6; weak D call: TRBD1 (5 bases). In germline, CDR1 is MNHNS, CDR2 SASEGT. V shed 4 bases and J shed 1 base, with 14 bases lying between them. The CDR3 is 17 amino acids. Here the CDR3 reads CASSALQAWSGANVLTF. Written as DNA, the CDR3 is TGTGCCAGCAGTGCCTTACAGGCCTGGTCTGGGGCCAACGTCCTGACTTTC.

This clone was seen a handful of times. The gene calls are TRBV6-5 and TRBJ2-7, with a weak D call TRBD1 (6 bases). The V end lost 6 bases, the J end lost 1 base, and 13 bases lay between the germline ends. Germline V lookup: CDR1 MNHEY, CDR2 SVGAGI. The length of the CDR3 is 14 residues. CDR3 protein: CASRRSRGSYEQYF. The CDR3 bases are TGTGCCAGCAGAAGATCAAGGGGGTCCTACGAGCAGTACTTC.

The V and J genes are TRBV24-1 and TRBJ2-5; 7 bases are shared with TRBD1. From germline, CDR1 is KGHDR and CDR2 SFDVKD. V lost 3 bases, J lost 5 bases, and 8 bases stayed unmatched. The CDR3 length is 15 residues. CDR3 region: CATSDRGQSIETQYF. DNA of the CDR3: TGTGCCACCAGTGATCGGGGACAGTCAATTGAGACCCAGTACTTC.

The rearrangement uses TRBV19 and TRBJ1-6; 10 bases agree with TRBD1. J lost 5 bases, V lost 5 bases, and 18 bases had no gene match. CDR3 length: 20 amino acids. Germline values: CDR1 LNHDA, CDR2 SQIVND (reference sequence). The CDR3 region is CASSRGLRVGTGDDNSPLHF. CDR3 nucleotides: TGTGCCAGTAGTCGAGGCCTGCGAGTGGGGACAGGGGACGATAATTCACCCCTCCACTTT.

As DNA, the CDR3 is TGTGCCAGCAGTTACAGGAGGGGAGCCCCCGAGCAGTACTTC. It codes for CASSYRRGAPEQYF. The chain uses TRBV6-5 and TRBJ2-7; D is perhaps TRBD2 (6 bases). V was shortened by 2 bases and J by 6 bases, with 14 bases between the two germline ends. This CDR3 is 14 amino acids long. Germline V lookup: CDR1 MNHEY, CDR2 SVGAGI.

The V call is TRBV2, the J call TRBJ2-5; no definite D call. V lost 4 bases and J 7 bases, leaving 19 bases between the germline ends. The CDR3 covers 15 residues. Germline CDR1 and CDR2: SNHLY and FYNNEI. CDR3 loop: CASSGGQHRLGTQYF. The CDR3 DNA reads as TGTGCCAGCAGTGGTGGGCAGCACCGCCTTGGGACCCAGTACTTC.

This sequence joins TRBV28 and TRBJ1-2; possible D gene TRBD1, 6 bases. CDR3 length equals 13 residues. In germline, CDR1 is MDHEN, CDR2 SYDVKM. V was cut by 7 bases and J by 5 bases, with 14 bases left in between. CDR3 region: CASTPPTGYGYTF. In DNA form, the CDR3 reads TGTGCCAGCACCCCCCCCACAGGGTATGGCTACACCTTC.

The V gene is TRBV6-5, the J gene TRBJ1-5, with 8 bases matching TRBD1. Per germline, CDR1 MNHEY and CDR2 SVGAGI. The CDR3 spans 14 residues. Trimming removed 7 bases from V and 3 bases from J; junction bases left unmatched: 5. CDR3 in amino acids: CASKRQGNNQPQHF. In DNA form, the CDR3 reads TGTGCCAGCAAAAGACAGGGGAACAATCAGCCCCAGCATTTT.

This chain links TRBV29-1 with TRBJ2-2; a possible D gene is TRBD2 (5 bases). The CDR3 loop spans 15 amino acids. Germline lookup yields CDR1 SQVTM and CDR2 ANQGSEA. Trimming left V 4 bases short and J 0 bases short, with 12 bases between. The CDR3 here is CSVVEGASNTGELFF. The DNA of the CDR3 is TGCAGCGTTGTCGAGGGAGCCTCGAACACCGGGGAGCTGTTTTTT.

The chain recombines TRBV27 with TRBJ2-7; TRBD2 agrees at 8 bases. The ends lost 3 bases at V and 4 bases at J; junction bases unmatched: 2. Germline values: CDR1 MNHEY, CDR2 SMNVEV (reference sequence). CDR3 length equals 13 residues. DNA for the CDR3: TGTGCCAGCAGTTTCGGGAGGGTGTACGAGCAGTACTTC. Encoded protein: CASSFGRVYEQYF.

As regards this clone: A read error may produce the germline difference seen at one junction end. The V and J genes are TRBV3-1 (or the pseudogene TRBV3-2) and TRBJ2-3, with D possibly TRBD2 on 5 matching bases. CDR3 length equals 14 residues. Germline V gene data show CDR1 as LGHDT and CDR2 as YNNKEL (reference sequence). The CDR3 region is CASSQRGMADTQYF. The CDR3 DNA reads as TGTGCCAGCAGCCAACGAGGGATGGCAGACACGCAGTATTTT.